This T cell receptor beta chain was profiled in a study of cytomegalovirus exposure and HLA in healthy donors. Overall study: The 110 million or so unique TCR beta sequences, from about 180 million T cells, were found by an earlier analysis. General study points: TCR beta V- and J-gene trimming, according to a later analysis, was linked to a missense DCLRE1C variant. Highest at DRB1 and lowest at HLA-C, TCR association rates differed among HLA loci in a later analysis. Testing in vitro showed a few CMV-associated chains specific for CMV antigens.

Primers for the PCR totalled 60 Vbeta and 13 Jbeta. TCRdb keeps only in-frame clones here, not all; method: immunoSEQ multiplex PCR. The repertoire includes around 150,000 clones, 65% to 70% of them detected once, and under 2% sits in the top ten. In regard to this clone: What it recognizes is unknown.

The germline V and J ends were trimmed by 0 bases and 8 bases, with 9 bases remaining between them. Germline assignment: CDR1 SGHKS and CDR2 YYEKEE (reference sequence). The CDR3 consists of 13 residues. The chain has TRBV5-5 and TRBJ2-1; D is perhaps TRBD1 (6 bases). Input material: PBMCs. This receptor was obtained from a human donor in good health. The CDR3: CASSLVGGDEQFF. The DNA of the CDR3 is TGTGCCAGCAGCTTGGTTGGGGGCGATGAGCAGTTCTTC.